Following are 7 T cell receptor beta chains from one sample sequenced in a study of OX40 agonist ivuxolimab in advanced cancers. TCRdb's table, derived via immunoSEQ multiplex PCR, lists solely in-frame clones and lacks some. The profile shows about 82,000 clones, approximately 85% of them singletons. The material was CD4+ or CD8+ T cells sorted from blood, obtained in a trial of the OX40 agonist ivuxolimab. The receptors were sampled from an adult with an advanced solid tumor such as melanoma, head and neck, liver or kidney cancer.

This clone was detected a few times. The rearrangement links TRBV6-6 to TRBJ1-5, with TRBD1 as a possible D gene (6 bases). The CDR3 totals 13 residues. Germline values: CDR1 MNHNY, CDR2 SVGAGI (reference sequence). The V end lost 8 bases, the J end lost 6 bases, and 14 bases lay between the germline ends. The CDR3 spells CASLYGGRQPQHF. CDR3 sequence (DNA): TGTGCCAGCCTCTATGGGGGGCGTCAGCCCCAGCATTTT.

The genes are TRBV27 and TRBJ2-7; 13 nucleotides align to TRBD2. Germline CDR1 MNHEY, CDR2 SMNVEV (reference sequence). The CDR3 spans 14 residues. V lost 10 bases, J lost 3 bases, and 6 bases stayed unmatched. CDR3 in amino acids: CATQTSGGGYEQYF. The CDR3 DNA sequence: TGTGCCACCCAAACTAGCGGGGGGGGCTACGAGCAGTACTTC.

The J gene is TRBJ2-7, the V gene TRBV6-6; D is perhaps TRBD1 (6 bases). The CDR3 length is 12 residues. V shed 8 bases and J shed 7 bases, with 15 bases lying between them. Per the germline V gene, CDR1 is MNHNY and CDR2 is SVGAGI (reference sequence). In DNA, the CDR3 is TGTGCCAGCTCTAGGACCCAGGGGGAGCAGTACTTC. Translated: CASSRTQGEQYF.

The chain links TRBV4-1 to TRBJ1-4; D not resolved. The CDR3 spans 19 residues. CDR1 and CDR2 (germline): MGHRA, YSYEKL. With 0 bases removed from V and 8 bases from J, the gap between germline ends came to 25 bases. As DNA, the CDR3 is TGCGCCAGCAGCCAAGATCTATTGGTATGGTCGAGGCCAGACGAAAAACTGTTTTTT. Amino acid sequence: CASSQDLLVWSRPDEKLFF.

V usage is TRBV7-9 and J usage is TRBJ2-5, with D hard to call. The germline CDR1 and CDR2 sequences are SEHNR and FQNEAQ (reference sequence). Trimming took off 2 bases at V and 2 bases at J, with 6 bases between the two ends. This CDR3 comprises 13 residues. The CDR3 sequence is CASSLNQQETQYF. CDR3 sequence (DNA): TGTGCCAGCAGCTTAAATCAGCAAGAGACCCAGTACTTC.

This clone was seen a handful of times. The chain links TRBV29-1 to TRBJ2-2; 8 bases fit TRBD1. The CDR3 runs to 14 residues. CDR1 and CDR2 (germline): SQVTM, ANQGSEA. V shed 6 bases and J 4 bases; nucleotides not matched to a gene: 7. In DNA form, the CDR3 reads TGCAGCGTGGAGACAGGGGTACGCACCGGGGAGCTGTTTTTT. Translated, it gives CSVETGVRTGELFF.

The rearrangement uses TRBV4-1 and TRBJ1-1, with D hard to call. The V end lost 1 base, the J end lost 3 bases, and 18 bases lay between the germline ends. The CDR3 loop spans 17 amino acids. CDR1 is MGHRA and CDR2 is YSYEKL in the germline V gene. The CDR3 DNA follows: TGCGCCAGCAGCCAAGGTGAGTTAATCGCGGCAGACACTGAAGCTTTCTTT. This sequence encodes CASSQGELIAADTEAFF.